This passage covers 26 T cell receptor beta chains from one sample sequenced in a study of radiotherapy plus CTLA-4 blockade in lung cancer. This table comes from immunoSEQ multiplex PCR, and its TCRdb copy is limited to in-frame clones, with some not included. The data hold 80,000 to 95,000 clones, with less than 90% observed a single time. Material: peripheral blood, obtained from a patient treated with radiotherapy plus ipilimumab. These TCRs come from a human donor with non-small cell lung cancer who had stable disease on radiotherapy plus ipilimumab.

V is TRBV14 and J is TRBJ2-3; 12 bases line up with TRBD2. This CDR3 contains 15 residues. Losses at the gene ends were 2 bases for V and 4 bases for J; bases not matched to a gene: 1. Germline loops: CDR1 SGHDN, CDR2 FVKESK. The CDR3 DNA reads TGTGCCAGCAGCCAAAGGACTAGCGGGGCAGATACGCAGTATTTT. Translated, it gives CASSQRTSGADTQYF.

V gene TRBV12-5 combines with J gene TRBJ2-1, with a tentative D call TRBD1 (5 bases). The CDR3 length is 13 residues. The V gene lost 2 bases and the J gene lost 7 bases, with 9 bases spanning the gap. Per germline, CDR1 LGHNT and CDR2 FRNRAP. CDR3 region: CASGLPPGNEQFF. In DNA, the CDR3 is TGTGCTAGTGGTTTGCCCCCAGGGAATGAGCAGTTCTTC.

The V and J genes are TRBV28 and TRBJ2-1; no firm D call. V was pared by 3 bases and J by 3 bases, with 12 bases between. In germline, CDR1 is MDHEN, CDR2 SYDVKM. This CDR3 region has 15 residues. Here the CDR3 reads CASSFSGSNYNEQFF. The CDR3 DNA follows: TGTGCCAGCAGTTTCTCCGGGTCCAACTACAATGAGCAGTTCTTC.

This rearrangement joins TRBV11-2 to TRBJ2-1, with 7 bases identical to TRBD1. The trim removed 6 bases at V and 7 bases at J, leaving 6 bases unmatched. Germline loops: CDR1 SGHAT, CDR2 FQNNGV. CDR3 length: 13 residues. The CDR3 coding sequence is TGTGCCAGCAGGGCAGGGGGTAGAAATGAGCAGTTCTTC. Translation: CASRAGGRNEQFF.

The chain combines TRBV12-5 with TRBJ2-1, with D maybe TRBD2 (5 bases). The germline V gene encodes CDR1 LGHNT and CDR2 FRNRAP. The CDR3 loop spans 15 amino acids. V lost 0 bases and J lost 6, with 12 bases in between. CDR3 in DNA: TGTGCTAGTGGTTTGGTAAGGGTAGGGAGCAATGAGCAGTTCTTC. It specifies CASGLVRVGSNEQFF.

The CDR3 bases are TGTGCCAGTAGCCACCGGGGGAACATTCAGTACTTC. This translates into CASSHRGNIQYF. J is TRBJ2-4 and V is TRBV19; possibly TRBD2 for D (6 bases). CDR1 is LNHDA and CDR2 is SQIVND in the germline V gene (reference sequence). V shed 6 bases and J shed 7 bases, with 10 bases lying between them. The CDR3 extends over 12 amino acids.

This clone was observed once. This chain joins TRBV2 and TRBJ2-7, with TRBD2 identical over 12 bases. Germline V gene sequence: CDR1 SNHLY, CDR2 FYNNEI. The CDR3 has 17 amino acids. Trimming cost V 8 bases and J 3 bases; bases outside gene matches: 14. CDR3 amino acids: CASAGPIGLAGNYEQYF. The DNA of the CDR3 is TGTGCCAGCGCTGGCCCTATTGGACTAGCGGGGAACTACGAGCAGTACTTC.

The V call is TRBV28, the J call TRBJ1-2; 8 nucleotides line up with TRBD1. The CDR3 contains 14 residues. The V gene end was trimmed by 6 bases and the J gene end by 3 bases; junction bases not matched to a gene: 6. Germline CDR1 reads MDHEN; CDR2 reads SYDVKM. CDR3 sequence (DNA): TGTGCCAGCAGCTTAACAGGGGGGTACTATGGCTACACCTTC. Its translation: CASSLTGGYYGYTF.

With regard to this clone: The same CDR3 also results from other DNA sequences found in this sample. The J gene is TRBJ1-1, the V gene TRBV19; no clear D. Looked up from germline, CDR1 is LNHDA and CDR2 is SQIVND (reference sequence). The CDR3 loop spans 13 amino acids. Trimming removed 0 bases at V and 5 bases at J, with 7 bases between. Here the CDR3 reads CASSIDGWTEAFF. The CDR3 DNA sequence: TGTGCCAGTAGTATAGATGGGTGGACTGAAGCTTTCTTT.

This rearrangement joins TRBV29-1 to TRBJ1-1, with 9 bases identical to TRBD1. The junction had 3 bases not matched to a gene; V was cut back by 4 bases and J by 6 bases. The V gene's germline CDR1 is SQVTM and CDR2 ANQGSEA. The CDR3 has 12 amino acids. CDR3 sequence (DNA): TGCAGCGTTGGGGACAGGGTCTCTGAAGCTTTCTTT. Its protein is CSVGDRVSEAFF.

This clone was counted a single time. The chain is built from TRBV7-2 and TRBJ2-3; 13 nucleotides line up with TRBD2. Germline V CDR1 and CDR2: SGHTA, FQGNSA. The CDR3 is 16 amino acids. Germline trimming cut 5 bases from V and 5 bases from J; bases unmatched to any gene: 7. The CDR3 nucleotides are TGTGCCAGCAGCCTGCGACTAGCGGGGGGCGAAGATACGCAGTATTTT. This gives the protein CASSLRLAGGEDTQYF.

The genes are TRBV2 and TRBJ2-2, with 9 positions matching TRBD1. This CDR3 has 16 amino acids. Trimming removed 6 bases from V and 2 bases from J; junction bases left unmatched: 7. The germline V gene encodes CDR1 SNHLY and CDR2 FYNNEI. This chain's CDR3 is CASSERTGVNTGELFF. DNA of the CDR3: TGTGCCAGCAGCGAGAGGACAGGGGTAAACACCGGGGAGCTGTTTTTT.

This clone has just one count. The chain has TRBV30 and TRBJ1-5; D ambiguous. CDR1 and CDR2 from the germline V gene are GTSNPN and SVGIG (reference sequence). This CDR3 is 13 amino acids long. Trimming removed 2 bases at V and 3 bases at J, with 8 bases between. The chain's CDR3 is CAWSTGNNQPQHF. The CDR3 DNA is TGTGCCTGGAGTACGGGGAACAATCAGCCCCAGCATTTT.

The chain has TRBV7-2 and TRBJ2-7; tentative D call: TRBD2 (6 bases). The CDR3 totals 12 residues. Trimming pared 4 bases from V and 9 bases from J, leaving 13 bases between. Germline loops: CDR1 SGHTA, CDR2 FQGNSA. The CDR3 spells CASSSVGLAQYF. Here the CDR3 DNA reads TGTGCCAGCAGCTCGGTGGGACTTGCGCAGTACTTC.

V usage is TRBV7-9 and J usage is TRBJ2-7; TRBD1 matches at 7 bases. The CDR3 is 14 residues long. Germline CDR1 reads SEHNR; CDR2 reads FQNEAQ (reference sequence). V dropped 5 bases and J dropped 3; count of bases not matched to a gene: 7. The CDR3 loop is CASSPTWDSYEQYF. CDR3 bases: TGTGCCAGCAGCCCAACATGGGACAGCTACGAGCAGTACTTC. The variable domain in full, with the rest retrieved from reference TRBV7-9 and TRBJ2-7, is DTGVSQNPRHKITKRGQNVTFRCDPISEHNRLYWYRQTLGQGPEFLTYFQNEAQLEKSRLLSDRFSAERPKGSFSTLEIQRTEQGDSAMYLCASSPTWDSYEQYFGPGTRLTVT.

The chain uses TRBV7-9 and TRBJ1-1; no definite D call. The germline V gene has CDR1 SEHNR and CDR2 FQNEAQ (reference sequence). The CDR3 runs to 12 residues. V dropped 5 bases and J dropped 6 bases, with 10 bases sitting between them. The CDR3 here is CASSLGRSEAFF. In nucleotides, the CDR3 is TGTGCCAGCAGCCTCGGCCGTTCTGAAGCTTTCTTT.

The CDR3 here is CASSQGSGLYNEQFF. CDR3 DNA sequence: TGCGCCAGCAGCCAAGGTAGCGGACTCTACAATGAGCAGTTCTTC. The J gene is TRBJ2-1, the V gene TRBV4-1, with D possibly TRBD2 on 6 matching bases. There are 15 residues in the CDR3. V lost 1 base to trimming and J lost 3 bases, with 10 bases between them. Looked up from germline, CDR1 is MGHRA and CDR2 is YSYEKL.

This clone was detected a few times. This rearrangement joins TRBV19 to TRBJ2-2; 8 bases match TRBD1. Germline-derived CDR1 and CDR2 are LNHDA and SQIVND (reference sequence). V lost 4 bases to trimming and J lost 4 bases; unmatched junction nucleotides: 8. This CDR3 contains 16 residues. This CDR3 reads CASSREDRGITGELFF. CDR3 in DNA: TGTGCCAGTAGTAGAGAAGACAGGGGAATCACCGGGGAGCTGTTTTTT.

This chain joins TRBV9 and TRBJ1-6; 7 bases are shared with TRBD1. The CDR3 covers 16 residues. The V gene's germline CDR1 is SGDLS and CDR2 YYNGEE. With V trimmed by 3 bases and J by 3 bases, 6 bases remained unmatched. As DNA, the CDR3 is TGTGCCAGCAGCGCCAGCGACAGGGACTATAATTCACCCCTCCACTTT. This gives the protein CASSASDRDYNSPLHF.

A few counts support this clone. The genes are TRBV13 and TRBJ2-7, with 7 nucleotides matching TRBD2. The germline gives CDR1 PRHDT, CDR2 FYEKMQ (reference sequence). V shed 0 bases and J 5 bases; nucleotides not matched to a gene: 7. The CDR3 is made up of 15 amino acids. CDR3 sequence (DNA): TGTGCCAGCAGCTTAGGTGGATGGCTAGCGGACGAGCAGTACTTC. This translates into CASSLGGWLADEQYF. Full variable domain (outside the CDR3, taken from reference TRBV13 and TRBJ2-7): AAGVIQSPRHLIKEKRETATLKCYPIPRHDTVYWYQQGPGQDPQFLISFYEKMQSDKGSIPDRFSAQQFSDYHSELNMSSLELGDSALYFCASSLGGWLADEQYFGPGTRLTVT.

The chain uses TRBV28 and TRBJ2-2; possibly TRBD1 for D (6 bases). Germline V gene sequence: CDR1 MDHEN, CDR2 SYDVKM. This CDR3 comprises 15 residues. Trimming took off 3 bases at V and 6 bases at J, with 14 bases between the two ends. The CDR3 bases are TGTGCCAGCAGTTTCGGGACAAATGGAGCCGGGGAGCTGTTTTTT. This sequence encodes CASSFGTNGAGELFF.

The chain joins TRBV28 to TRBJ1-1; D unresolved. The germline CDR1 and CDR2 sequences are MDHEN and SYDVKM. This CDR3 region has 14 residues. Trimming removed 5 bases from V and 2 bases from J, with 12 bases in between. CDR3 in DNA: TGTGCCAGCAGTGGACGGAACCTAAACACTGAAGCTTTCTTT. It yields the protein CASSGRNLNTEAFF.

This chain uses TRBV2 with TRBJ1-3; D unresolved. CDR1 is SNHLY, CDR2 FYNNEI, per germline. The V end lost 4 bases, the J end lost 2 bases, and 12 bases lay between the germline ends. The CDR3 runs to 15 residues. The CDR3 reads CASSVGGPTGNTIYF. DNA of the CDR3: TGTGCCAGCAGTGTCGGCGGGCCCACTGGAAACACCATATATTTT.

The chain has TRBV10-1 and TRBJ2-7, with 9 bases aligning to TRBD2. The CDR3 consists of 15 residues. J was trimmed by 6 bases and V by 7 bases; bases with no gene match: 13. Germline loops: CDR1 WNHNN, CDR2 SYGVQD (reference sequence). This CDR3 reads CASTGLRSGGCEQYF. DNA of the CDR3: TGCGCCAGCACCGGCCTTAGAAGCGGGGGGTGCGAGCAGTACTTC.

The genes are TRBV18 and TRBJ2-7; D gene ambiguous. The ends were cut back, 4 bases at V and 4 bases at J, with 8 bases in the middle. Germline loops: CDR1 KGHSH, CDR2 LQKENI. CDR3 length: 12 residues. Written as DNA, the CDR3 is TGTGCCAGCTCACTAGAAGGGTACGAGCAGTACTTC. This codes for CASSLEGYEQYF.

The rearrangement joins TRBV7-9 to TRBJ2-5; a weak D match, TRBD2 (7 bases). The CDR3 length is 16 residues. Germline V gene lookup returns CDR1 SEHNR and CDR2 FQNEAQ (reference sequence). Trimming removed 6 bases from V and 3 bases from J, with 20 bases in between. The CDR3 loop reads CASSYELGGAKETQYF. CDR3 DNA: TGTGCCAGCAGTTACGAACTAGGGGGGGCAAAAGAGACCCAGTACTTC. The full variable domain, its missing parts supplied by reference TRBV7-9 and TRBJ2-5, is DTGVSQNPRHKITKRGQNVTFRCDPISEHNRLYWYRQTLGQGPEFLTYFQNEAQLEKSRLLSDRFSAERPKGSFSTLEIQRTEQGDSAMYLCASSYELGGAKETQYFGPGTRLLVL.